Listed here are 20 T cell receptor beta chains from one sample, sequenced in a study of blood T cell repertoires in COVID-19. The table came from immunoSEQ multiplex PCR; TCRdb's copy has only in-frame clones and leaves some out. The sample consists of roughly 150,000 clones, over 75% of them appearing once. What was sequenced was peripheral blood. The receptors were gathered from a woman in her forties or fifties with acute or convalescent COVID-19.

This chain connects TRBV7-2 to TRBJ1-5; D is perhaps TRBD1 (5 bases). The ends were cut back, 2 bases at V and 0 bases at J, with 14 bases in the middle. This CDR3 comprises 17 residues. From germline, CDR1 is SGHTA and CDR2 FQGNSA. In DNA, the CDR3 is TGTGCCAGCAGCTTACTTTGGGACTTTTATAGCAATCAGCCCCAGCATTTT. Translating gives CASSLLWDFYSNQPQHF.

The chain uses TRBV7-9 and TRBJ1-4; no clear D. Germline CDR1 reads SEHNR; CDR2 reads FQNEAQ (reference sequence). The CDR3 sequence is 17 residues long. V was clipped by 4 bases and J by 5 bases, with 20 bases between them. CDR3 nucleotide sequence: TGTGCCAGCAGCTCCGGCCAGGACTCCGGTTTAAATGAAAAACTGTTTTTT. Its translation is CASSSGQDSGLNEKLFF.

V gene TRBV3-1 (or the pseudogene TRBV3-2) combines with J gene TRBJ2-3; D gene unclear. The CDR3 loop spans 12 amino acids. With 4 bases removed from V and 0 bases from J, the gap between germline ends came to 2 bases. Germline CDR1 and CDR2: LGHDT and YNNKEL (reference sequence). CDR3 sequence (DNA): TGTGCCAGCAGCCCTAGCACAGATACGCAGTATTTT. It yields the protein CASSPSTDTQYF.

The chain is built from TRBV7-2 and TRBJ2-5; TRBD2 matches at 7 bases. V gave up 5 bases and J gave up 7 bases; unmatched junction bases: 16. The CDR3 loop spans 16 amino acids. Germline CDR1 reads SGHTA; CDR2 reads FQGNSA. The CDR3 reads CASSPRPSGYRGTQYF. The DNA for the CDR3 is TGTGCCAGCAGCCCACGCCCTAGCGGTTACCGTGGGACCCAGTACTTC.

Concerning this clone itself: This may stem from a read error, because a much larger clone lies one nucleotide away. Other nucleotide sequences from this sample produce the same CDR3. The CDR3 sequence: CASSSTDQPQHF. In nucleotides, the CDR3 is TGTGCCAGCAGCTCAACTGATCAGCCCCAGCATTTT. The gene calls are TRBV11-2 and TRBJ1-5; D not resolved. This CDR3 is built from 12 residues. Germline V gives CDR1 SGHAT, CDR2 FQNNGV. V was cut by 4 bases and J by 5 bases, with 6 bases left in between.

This clone was recorded a few times. This chain uses TRBV4-1 with TRBJ2-5; 7 bases line up with TRBD1. Germline V CDR1 and CDR2: MGHRA, YSYEKL. V was pared by 3 bases and J by 2 bases, with 3 bases of the junction left unmatched. The CDR3 runs to 14 residues. The CDR3 DNA reads TGCGCCAGCAGCCAGCCCAGGGGGCAAGAGACCCAGTACTTC. It codes for CASSQPRGQETQYF.

The chain links TRBV29-1 to TRBJ2-7; D is unclear. The CDR3 length is 11 residues. CDR1 is SQVTM and CDR2 is ANQGSEA in the germline V gene. The V and J ends lost 4 bases and 6 bases respectively, with 10 bases between them. CDR3 nucleotides: TGCAGCGTTGGGTGGCAGGCCGAGCAGTACTTC. Translation gives CSVGWQAEQYF.

The chain couples TRBV29-1 to TRBJ1-5; no reliable D call. Per the germline V gene, CDR1 is SQVTM and CDR2 is ANQGSEA. V was pared by 7 bases and J by 5 bases, with 12 bases between. The CDR3 spans 12 residues. DNA for the CDR3: TGCAGCGCCAAGCTGAGGGATCAGCCCCAGCATTTT. It specifies CSAKLRDQPQHF.

The rearrangement joins TRBV27 to TRBJ1-5; no definite D call. The CDR3 length is 15 residues. Trimming left V 1 base short and J 0 bases short, with 7 bases between. Germline CDR1 MNHEY, CDR2 SMNVEV (reference sequence). The CDR3 DNA follows: TGTGCCAGCAGTTTATACGTAGATAGCAATCAGCCCCAGCATTTT. Protein: CASSLYVDSNQPQHF.

J is TRBJ2-5 and V is TRBV6-5, with D possibly being TRBD1 (5 bases). With 7 bases removed from V and 7 bases from J, the gap between germline ends came to 10 bases. CDR1 is MNHEY and CDR2 is SVGAGI in the germline V gene. The CDR3 spans 11 residues. CDR3 DNA: TGTGCCAGCATCTACCAGGGGACCCAGTACTTC. Translating it yields CASIYQGTQYF.

This clone turned up a few times. The chain recombines TRBV6-2 or TRBV6-3 with TRBJ2-5, with D tentatively TRBD2 (5 bases). Trimming left V 5 bases short and J 1 base short, with 11 bases between. The CDR3 totals 14 residues. In germline, CDR1 is MNHEY, CDR2 SVGEGT. In DNA, the CDR3 is TGTGCCAGCAGTAGATTGACTACCCAAGAGACCCAGTACTTC. It codes for CASSRLTTQETQYF.

This sequence joins TRBV2 and TRBJ1-5; 8 bases match TRBD1. The CDR3 extends over 16 amino acids. Germline CDR1 is SNHLY and CDR2 is FYNNEI. V lost 8 bases, J lost 4 bases, and 13 bases stayed unmatched. CDR3 protein: CASGSIDRGGNQPQHF. CDR3 bases: TGTGCCAGCGGAAGTATCGACAGGGGTGGAAATCAGCCCCAGCATTTT.

This sequence joins TRBV18 and TRBJ2-7; D ambiguous. This CDR3 spans 13 amino acids. V was pared by 3 bases and J by 5 bases, with 11 bases between. The germline CDR1 and CDR2 sequences are KGHSH and LQKENI. The CDR3 DNA follows: TGTGCCAGCTCACCCCTAGGTAAGGACGAGCAGTACTTC. Translation gives CASSPLGKDEQYF.

The rearrangement links TRBV9 to TRBJ1-2; D not certain. The V gene's germline CDR1 is SGDLS and CDR2 YYNGEE. The germline V and J ends were trimmed by 2 bases and 4 bases, with 6 bases remaining between them. The CDR3 has 12 residues. The CDR3 sequence: CASSVGSYGYTF. CDR3 sequence (DNA): TGTGCCAGCAGCGTTGGCAGCTATGGCTACACCTTC.

The rearrangement joins TRBV12-3 or TRBV12-4 to TRBJ2-1; no reliable D call. The V gene lost 3 bases and the J gene lost 6 bases, with 6 bases spanning the gap. The CDR3 is made up of 12 amino acids. The CDR3 coding sequence is TGTGCCAGCAGTTTTCCAGGCAATGAGCAGTTCTTC. It encodes CASSFPGNEQFF.

The chain links TRBV4-3 to TRBJ1-6, with unresolved D. CDR1 is LGHNA, CDR2 YSLEER, per germline. The CDR3 extends over 16 amino acids. Between the trimmed V and J ends, which lost 0 bases and 9 bases, there was a span of 15 bases. In DNA, the CDR3 is TGCGCCAGCAGCCAAGATCGGGGAACCCTAGGTTCACCCCTCCACTTT. It is translated as CASSQDRGTLGSPLHF.

The gene calls are TRBV5-1 and TRBJ1-2; a weak D match, TRBD1 (5 bases). This CDR3 is built from 12 residues. Germline CDR1 is SGHRS and CDR2 is YFSETQ. V lost 2 bases and J 11 bases, leaving 13 bases between the germline ends. CDR3 protein: CASSFAGPGYTF. The CDR3 region has the DNA TGCGCCAGCAGCTTCGCGGGGCCCGGTTACACCTTC. Combining the CDR3 with reference TRBV5-1 and TRBJ1-2 gives the whole variable domain KAGVTQTPRYLIKTRGQQVTLSCSPISGHRSVSWYQQTPGQGLQFLFEYFSETQRNKGNFPGRFSGRQFSNSRSEMNVSTLELGDSALYLCASSFAGPGYTFGSGTRLTVV.

The chain is built from TRBV3-1 (or the pseudogene TRBV3-2) and TRBJ1-1; D is possibly TRBD1 (5 bases). V was trimmed by 4 bases and J by 4 bases, leaving 13 bases between them. This CDR3 has 14 amino acids. CDR1 is LGHDT, CDR2 YNNKEL, per germline (reference sequence). This CDR3 is CASSRAGGGTEAFF. The CDR3 DNA follows: TGTGCCAGCAGCCGAGCCGGGGGAGGCACTGAAGCTTTCTTT.

This chain connects TRBV5-1 to TRBJ2-1; possible D gene TRBD2, 5 bases. CDR3 length: 19 amino acids. V was pared by 0 bases and J by 4 bases, with 23 bases between. Germline loops: CDR1 SGHRS, CDR2 YFSETQ. In nucleotides, the CDR3 is TGCGCCAGCAGCTTGGTTTTGGACTCGTCCAGTTACCAATACAATGAGCAGTTCTTC. Residues: CASSLVLDSSSYQYNEQFF.

The V call is TRBV27, the J call TRBJ1-2; D remains unclear. The CDR3 consists of 15 residues. V was pared by 3 bases and J by 7 bases, with 18 bases between. Germline values: CDR1 MNHEY, CDR2 SMNVEV (reference sequence). The CDR3 reads CASSFGLAGSGGYTF. The CDR3 DNA reads as TGTGCCAGCAGTTTCGGTTTAGCTGGGTCGGGTGGCTACACCTTC.